The 9 T cell receptor beta chains reported below all come from one sample, sequenced in a study of blood T cells in healthy people across ages. PCR was performed a second time for roughly 7 to 11 cycles using a sample-barcoded 5' primer and a J-beta primer mix. Via MiXCR, TCRdb re-called the 5' RACE reads, giving one row per CDR3 protein. This table holds about 940,000 distinct CDR3 sequences, roughly 52% found once. The source material was blood. These receptors all stem from a man aged 30 to 39 in good health.

The V call is TRBV11-2, the J call TRBJ2-7; unclear D gene. With the DNA end fitting TRBJ2-5 better, the J assignment may be wrong. Per germline, CDR1 SGHAT and CDR2 FQNNGV. CDR3 length: 15 residues. CDR3 region: CASSSGFGQQETQYF. The CDR3 nucleotides are TGTGCCAGCAGCTCCGGTTTCGGGCAGCAAGAGACCCAGTACTTC.

V and J are TRBV6-5 and TRBJ2-6; D gene ambiguous. Germline values: CDR1 MNHEY, CDR2 SVGAGI. The length of the CDR3 is 14 residues. V was shortened by 8 bases and J by 0 bases, with 8 bases between the two germline ends. CDR3 in DNA: TGTGCCAGCCGATACCTCTCTGGGGCCAACGTCCTGACTTTC. Translated, it gives CASRYLSGANVLTF.

The rearrangement links TRBV28 to TRBJ2-7; TRBD2 agrees at 10 bases. The CDR3 runs to 16 residues. Germline loops: CDR1 MDHEN, CDR2 SYDVKM. Trimming at V came to 5 bases and at J to 4 bases, leaving 11 bases not matched to a gene. CDR3 bases: TGTGCCAGCAGTCCCCCCTCGCCTAGCGGGGGATACGAGCAGTACTTC. It specifies CASSPPSPSGGYEQYF.

CDR3 sequence: CASTLGQALNTEAFF. The CDR3 nucleotides are TGCGCCAGCACCCTAGGACAGGCTCTGAACACTGAAGCTTTCTTT. The chain is built from TRBV4-1 and TRBJ1-1, with 7 nucleotides matching TRBD1. CDR3 length equals 15 residues. Germline-derived CDR1 and CDR2 are MGHRA and YSYEKL. The V and J ends lost 7 bases and 0 bases, in that order; junction bases with no gene match: 8.

Only a few counts were recorded for this clonotype. The rearrangement links TRBV10-3 to TRBJ1-1; weak D call: TRBD1 (5 bases). CDR3 length: 13 residues. Germline CDR1 and CDR2: ENHRY and SYGVKD. The ends were cut back, 6 bases at V and 2 bases at J, with 10 bases in the middle. CDR3 nucleotides: TGTGCCATCAGGGGGACGGGAAACACTGAAGCTTTCTTT. Residues: CAIRGTGNTEAFF.

This clonotype was seen at least ten times. CDR3 in DNA: TGTGCCAGCAGCCCCGCGGCGGGACCGGAGAGGTCTTTCTTT. It codes for CASSPAAGPERSFF. V usage is TRBV7-2 and J usage is TRBJ1-1, with D tentatively TRBD1 (5 bases). Per the germline V gene, CDR1 is SGHTA and CDR2 is FQGNSA. V was shortened by 5 bases and J by 12 bases, with 22 bases between the two germline ends. The CDR3 has 14 residues.

This clonotype came up a few times. The chain couples TRBV4-2 to TRBJ2-1, with 9 bases that match TRBD2. The germline gives CDR1 LGHNA, CDR2 YNFKEQ. This CDR3 contains 19 residues. V gave up 0 bases and J gave up 0 bases; unmatched junction bases: 9. Written as DNA, the CDR3 is TGTGCCAGCAGCCAAGAGGGAGCGGGGGGCTCCCTCTCCTACAATGAGCAGTTCTTC. Residues: CASSQEGAGGSLSYNEQFF.

The sample holds a few counts of this clonotype. The rearrangement links TRBV6-4 to TRBJ2-3, with TRBD2 identical over 9 bases. The CDR3 is made up of 16 amino acids. Germline assignment: CDR1 MRHNA and CDR2 SNTAGT. Trimming at V came to 8 bases and at J to 2 bases, leaving 11 bases not matched to a gene. In DNA form, the CDR3 reads TGTGCCAGCTCAAGAATCGCGGGGGGGGACACAGATACGCAGTATTTT. Residues: CASSRIAGGDTDTQYF.

A few counts support this clonotype. The V and J genes are TRBV5-1 and TRBJ1-1; D is possibly TRBD1 (5 bases). From germline, CDR1 is SGHRS and CDR2 YFSETQ. CDR3 length: 14 residues. Between the trimmed V and J ends, which lost 8 bases and 1 base, there was a span of 15 bases. The CDR3 spells CASYLGTWNTEAFF. CDR3 DNA: TGCGCCAGTTATCTCGGGACCTGGAACACTGAAGCTTTCTTT.